The source of this TCR beta chain is a study of cytomegalovirus exposure and HLA in healthy donors. The PCR employed 60 Vbeta primers together with 13 Jbeta primers. The authors' processing: About 10 million of 70 million to 80 million unique TCR beta chains were shared, per a later count. The method was immunoSEQ multiplex PCR; TCRdb's version includes in-frame clones alone and lacks a portion of them. V, J and clone size are taken as reported in that table, and D and trimming were inferred from the DNA itself. The sample has roughly 130,000 clones; around 70% are singletons. General observations from the study: Excluded were some V segments that proved indistinguishable, including TRBV6-2 and TRBV6-3.

This CDR3 contains 12 residues. The V end was cut by 7 bases, the J end by 6 bases, with 15 bases between. Germline CDR1 SQVTM, CDR2 ANQGSEA. A note on this clone: The antigen remains undetermined.

The specimen was PBMCs. The clonotype comes from a middle-aged man in good health and CMV-seropositive. The chain is built from TRBV29-1 and TRBJ1-1, with D possibly being TRBD1 (5 bases). Here the CDR3 DNA reads TGCAGCGCGGTCAGGGTAGGGGCTGAAGCTTTCTTT. This sequence encodes CSAVRVGAEAFF.